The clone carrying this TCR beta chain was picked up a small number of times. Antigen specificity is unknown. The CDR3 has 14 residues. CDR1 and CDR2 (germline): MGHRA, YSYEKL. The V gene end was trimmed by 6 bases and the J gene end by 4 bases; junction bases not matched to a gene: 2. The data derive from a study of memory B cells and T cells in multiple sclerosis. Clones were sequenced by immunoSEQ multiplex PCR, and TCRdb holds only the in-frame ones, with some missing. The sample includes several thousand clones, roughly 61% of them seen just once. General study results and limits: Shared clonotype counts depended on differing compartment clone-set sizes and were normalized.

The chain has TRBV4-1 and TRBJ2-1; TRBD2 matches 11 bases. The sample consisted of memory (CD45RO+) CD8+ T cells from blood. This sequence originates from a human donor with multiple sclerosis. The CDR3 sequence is CASRTSGTYNEQFF. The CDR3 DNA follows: TGCGCCAGCAGGACTAGCGGGACTTACAATGAGCAGTTCTTC.